The clone carrying this T cell receptor (beta chain) was seen a handful of times. What it recognizes is unknown. UMIs were added to TCR cDNA along with a universal primer site when it was made by 5'RACE template switching. Each CDR3 protein is one row after TCRdb ran MiXCR on the 5' RACE reads. The sample holds roughly 310,000 distinct CDR3 sequences; about 9.5% are singletons and the top ten take more than 15%. These data originate in a study of T cells after yellow fever vaccination. Study observations and caveats: Most primary-vaccination clones recurred post-booster (roughly 97% CD4, roughly 90% CD8).

Germline V gene lookup returns CDR1 GTSNPN and CDR2 SVGIG (reference sequence). CDR3 length: 19 amino acids. Trimming shortened V by 3 bases and J by 4 bases, and 27 bases separated the two germline ends. Material: PBMCs, obtained on the day of the first yellow fever vaccination. The source is a man in his late teens or twenties who received the YFV17D yellow fever vaccine. The gene calls are TRBV30 and TRBJ2-2; no clear D gene. The CDR3 loop is CAWRRGWLAGPSGTGELFF. The CDR3 DNA reads TGTGCCTGGAGACGCGGTTGGTTGGCAGGCCCTTCGGGCACCGGGGAGCTGTTTTTT.